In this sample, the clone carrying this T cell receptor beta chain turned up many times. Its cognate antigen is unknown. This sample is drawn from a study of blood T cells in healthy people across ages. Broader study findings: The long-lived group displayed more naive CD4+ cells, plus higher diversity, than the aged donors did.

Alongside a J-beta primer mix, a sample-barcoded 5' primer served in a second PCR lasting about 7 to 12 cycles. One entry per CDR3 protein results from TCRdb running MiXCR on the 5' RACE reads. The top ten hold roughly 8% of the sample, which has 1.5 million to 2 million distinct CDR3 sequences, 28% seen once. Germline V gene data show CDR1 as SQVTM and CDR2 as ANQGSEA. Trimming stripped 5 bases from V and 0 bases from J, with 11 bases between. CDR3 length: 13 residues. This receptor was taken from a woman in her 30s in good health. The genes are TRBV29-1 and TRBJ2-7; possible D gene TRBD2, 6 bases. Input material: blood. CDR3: CSVRGVSSYEQYF. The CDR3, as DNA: TGCAGCGTTCGCGGGGTTAGCTCCTACGAGCAGTACTTC.